This TCR beta chain was sequenced in a study of metastatic and nonmetastatic thyroid tumors. Patients had received no treatment of any kind before thyroid surgery. Trimming took 6 bases from V and 6 from J, leaving 12 bases between them. The CDR3 length is 13 residues. Germline assignment: CDR1 ENHRY and CDR2 SYGVKD. TCRdb re-called clones from the PCR reads using MiXCR. There are more than 25,000 clones in the sample; under 25% occur only once, and roughly a quarter lies in the top ten. This clone has a count of ten or more. This chain uses TRBV10-3 with TRBJ2-1; D possibly corresponds to TRBD2 (5 bases). The source is a male donor with papillary thyroid cancer or a benign thyroid nodule (not recorded which). Some clones in this sample may be carry-over from other donors' samples. The sample was blood. CDR3 in DNA: TGTGCCATCAGGGTGTATGCGGGCAATGAGCAGTTCTTC. The encoded protein is CAIRVYAGNEQFF.